The sequence of this T cell receptor (beta chain) was determined in a study of T cells in Graves' hyperthyroidism and ophthalmopathy. Reasons for excluding patients were uncontrolled infection, other autoimmune disease, pregnancy or lactation. Based on clinical symptoms, serum thyroxine and TRAb, thyroid ultrasound and orbital computed tomography, diagnoses were reached. From RNA transcripts, TCR beta CDR3 regions were amplified. The HTBI primer set served for first-round RT-PCR of the TCR CDR3. In TCRdb, the multiplex PCR reads were re-called with MiXCR into one record per CDR3 protein. Counted here are roughly 800,000 distinct CDR3 sequences, 38% occurring once; the ten biggest clones make up 7.5% to 9.5%. CDR1 is SNHLY, CDR2 FYNNEI, per germline. V was clipped by 3 bases and J by 7 bases, with 13 bases between them. This CDR3 region has 14 residues.

Material for sequencing was blood. The clonotype comes from a man aged 18 to 29 with Graves' hyperthyroidism. The chain joins TRBV2 to TRBJ2-1, with D uncertain. The CDR3 DNA sequence: TGTGCCAGCAGTGAGGGTGCCCACTTGAATGAGCAGTTCTTC. Its protein product is CASSEGAHLNEQFF.